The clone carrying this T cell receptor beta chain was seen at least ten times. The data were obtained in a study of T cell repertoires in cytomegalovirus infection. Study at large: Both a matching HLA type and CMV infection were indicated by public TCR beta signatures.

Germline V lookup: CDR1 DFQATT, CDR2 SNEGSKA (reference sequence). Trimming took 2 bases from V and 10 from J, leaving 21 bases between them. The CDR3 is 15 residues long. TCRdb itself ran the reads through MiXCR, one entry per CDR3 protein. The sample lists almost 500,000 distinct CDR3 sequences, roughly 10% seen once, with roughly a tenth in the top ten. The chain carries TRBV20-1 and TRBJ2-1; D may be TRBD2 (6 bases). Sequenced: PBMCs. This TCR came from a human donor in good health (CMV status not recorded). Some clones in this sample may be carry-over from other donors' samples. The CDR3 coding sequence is TGCAGTGCTAGACCCTTTTTATCGGGGGTCGGCGAGCAGTTCTTC. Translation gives CSARPFLSGVGEQFF.